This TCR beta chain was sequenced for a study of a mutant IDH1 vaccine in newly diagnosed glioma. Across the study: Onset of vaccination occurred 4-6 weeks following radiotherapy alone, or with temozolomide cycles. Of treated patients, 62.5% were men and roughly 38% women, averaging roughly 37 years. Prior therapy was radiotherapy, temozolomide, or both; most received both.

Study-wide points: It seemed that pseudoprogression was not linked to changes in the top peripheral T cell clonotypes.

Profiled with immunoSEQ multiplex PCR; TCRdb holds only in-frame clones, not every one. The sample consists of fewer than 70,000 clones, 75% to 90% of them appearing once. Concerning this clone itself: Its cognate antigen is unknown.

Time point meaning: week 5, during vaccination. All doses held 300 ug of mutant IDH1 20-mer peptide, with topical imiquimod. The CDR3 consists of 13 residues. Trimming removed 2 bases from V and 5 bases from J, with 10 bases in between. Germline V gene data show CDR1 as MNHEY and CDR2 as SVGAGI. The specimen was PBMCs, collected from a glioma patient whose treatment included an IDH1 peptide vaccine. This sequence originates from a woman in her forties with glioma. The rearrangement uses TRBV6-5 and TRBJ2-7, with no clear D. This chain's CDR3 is CASSYTPWDEQYF. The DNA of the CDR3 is TGTGCCAGCAGTTACACCCCTTGGGACGAGCAGTACTTC.